The T cell receptor beta chain described here comes from a study of T cell responses to AZD1222 COVID-19 vaccine. This CDR3 is built from 14 residues. The germline gives CDR1 MNHNS, CDR2 SASEGT. V lost 2 bases and J lost 6, with 14 bases in between. Overall study findings and caveats: Only after the peak T cell response were repertoires sampled. With two AZD1222 doses given, Spike-specific TCR breadth and depth both rose.

Clones were read by immunoSEQ multiplex PCR, and TCRdb kept only the in-frame ones, dropping some. Among 150,000 to 200,000 clones listed, approximately 92% were seen once. As concerns this clone: As yet, its antigen is unknown.

The receptor was derived from an adult who received the MenACWY meningococcal vaccine as a control. The sequencing here drew on peripheral blood, taken 28 days after the second dose of the MenACWY control vaccine. This chain uses TRBV6-1 with TRBJ2-7; the D gene is possibly TRBD2 (6 bases). This chain's CDR3 is CASSEMGRGAEQYF. The CDR3 DNA reads as TGTGCCAGCAGTGAAATGGGGCGCGGGGCCGAGCAGTACTTC.